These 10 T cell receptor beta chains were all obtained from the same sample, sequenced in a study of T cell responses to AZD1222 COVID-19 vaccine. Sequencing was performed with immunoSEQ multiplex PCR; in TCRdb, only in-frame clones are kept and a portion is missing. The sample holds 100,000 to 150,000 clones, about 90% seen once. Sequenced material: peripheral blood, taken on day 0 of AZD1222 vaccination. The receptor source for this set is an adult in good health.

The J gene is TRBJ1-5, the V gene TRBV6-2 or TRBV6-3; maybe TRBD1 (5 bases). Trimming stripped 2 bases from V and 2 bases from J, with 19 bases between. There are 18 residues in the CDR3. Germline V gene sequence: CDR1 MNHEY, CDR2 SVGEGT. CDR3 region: CASSYGAGRRVGNQPQHF. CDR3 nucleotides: TGTGCCAGCAGTTACGGGGCAGGGCGCAGAGTTGGCAATCAGCCCCAGCATTTT.

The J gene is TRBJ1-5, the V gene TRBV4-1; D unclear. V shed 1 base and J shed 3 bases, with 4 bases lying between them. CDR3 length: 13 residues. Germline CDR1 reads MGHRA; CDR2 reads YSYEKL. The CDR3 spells CASSQALNQPQHF. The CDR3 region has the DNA TGCGCCAGCAGCCAAGCACTCAATCAGCCCCAGCATTTT.

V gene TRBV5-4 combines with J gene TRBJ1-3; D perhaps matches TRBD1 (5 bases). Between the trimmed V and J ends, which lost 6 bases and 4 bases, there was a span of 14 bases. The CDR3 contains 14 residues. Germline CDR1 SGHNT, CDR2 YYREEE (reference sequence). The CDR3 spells CASMNGAGGNTIYF. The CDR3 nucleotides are TGTGCCAGCATGAATGGGGCAGGGGGAAACACCATATATTTT.

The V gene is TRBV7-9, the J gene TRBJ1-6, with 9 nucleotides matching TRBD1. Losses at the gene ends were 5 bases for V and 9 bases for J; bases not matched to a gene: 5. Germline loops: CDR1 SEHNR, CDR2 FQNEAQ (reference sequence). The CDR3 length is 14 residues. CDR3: CASSLQDRGSPLHF. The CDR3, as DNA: TGTGCCAGCAGCCTACAGGACAGGGGTTCACCCCTCCACTTT.

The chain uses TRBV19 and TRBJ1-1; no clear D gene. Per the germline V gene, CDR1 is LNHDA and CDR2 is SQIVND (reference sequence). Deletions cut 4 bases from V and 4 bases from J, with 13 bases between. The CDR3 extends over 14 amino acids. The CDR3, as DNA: TGTGCCAGTAGTAACGGAGGAGGGATCACTGAAGCTTTCTTT. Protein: CASSNGGGITEAFF.

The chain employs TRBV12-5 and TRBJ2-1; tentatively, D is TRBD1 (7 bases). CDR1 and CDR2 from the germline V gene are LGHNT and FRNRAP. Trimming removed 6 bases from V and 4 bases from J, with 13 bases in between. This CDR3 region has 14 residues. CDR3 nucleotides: TGTGCTAGTGGGGGGGGACAGTCATACAATGAGCAGTTCTTC. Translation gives CASGGGQSYNEQFF.

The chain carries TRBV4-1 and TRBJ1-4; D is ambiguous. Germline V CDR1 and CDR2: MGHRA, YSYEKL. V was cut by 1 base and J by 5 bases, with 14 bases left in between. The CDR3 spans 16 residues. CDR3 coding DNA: TGCGCCAGCAGCCAAGTAAAGGCAGGTCTAAATGAAAAACTGTTTTTT. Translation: CASSQVKAGLNEKLFF.

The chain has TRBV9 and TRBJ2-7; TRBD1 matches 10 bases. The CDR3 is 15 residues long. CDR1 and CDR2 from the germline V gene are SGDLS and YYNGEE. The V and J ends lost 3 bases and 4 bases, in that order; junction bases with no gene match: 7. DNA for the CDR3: TGTGCCAGCAGCGACGGACAGGGGGGGCCTTACGAGCAGTACTTC. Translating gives CASSDGQGGPYEQYF.

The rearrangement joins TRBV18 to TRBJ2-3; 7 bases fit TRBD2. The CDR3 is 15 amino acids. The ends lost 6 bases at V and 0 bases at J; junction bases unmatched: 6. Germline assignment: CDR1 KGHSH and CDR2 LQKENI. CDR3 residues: CASSLSGSSTDTQYF. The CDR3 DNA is TGTGCCAGCTCGCTTAGCGGGTCTAGCACAGATACGCAGTATTTT.

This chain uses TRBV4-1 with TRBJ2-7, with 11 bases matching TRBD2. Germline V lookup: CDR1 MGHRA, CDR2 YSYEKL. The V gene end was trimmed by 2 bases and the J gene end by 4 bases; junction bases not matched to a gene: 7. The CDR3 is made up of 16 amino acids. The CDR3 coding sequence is TGCGCCAGCAGCCAAAAACCCACTAGCGGGGGTTACGAGCAGTACTTC. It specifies CASSQKPTSGGYEQYF.